This T cell receptor (beta chain) was obtained from a study of CD8+CD57+ T cells in acquired aplastic anemia. Study as a whole: Sorting CD4+ and CD8+ cells gave DNA averaging about 2.9 ug. Findings of the study overall: Between patients and controls, CD8+ Simpson's diversity did not vary significantly. Patients and controls shared roughly 31 CD8+ CDR3 sequences, highly expressed in patients.

CD8+CD57+ cell expansion, shown by flow cytometry, had occurred in the patients selected for sequencing. Genomic DNA, serving as template, underwent TCR beta VDJ and CDR3 profiling. TCRdb redid the calling of the reads with MiXCR, one entry per CDR3 protein. The table records approximately 120,000 distinct CDR3 sequences, about 40% of them present only once. As to this clonotype: The antigen is undetermined.

Germline V gene lookup returns CDR1 SEHNR and CDR2 FQNEAQ (reference sequence). The CDR3 is 12 amino acids. V was pared by 10 bases and J by 8 bases, with 12 bases between. This sequence joins TRBV7-9 and TRBJ1-6, with D possibly matching TRBD1 (5 bases). The receptor was derived from a human donor with aplastic anemia. Sequences were obtained from sorted CD4+, CD8+, or CD8+CD57+ T cells (not recorded which) from PBMCs. CDR3 amino acids: CATGAEDSPLHF. CDR3 nucleotides: TGTGCCACCGGGGCCGAGGATTCACCCCTCCACTTT.